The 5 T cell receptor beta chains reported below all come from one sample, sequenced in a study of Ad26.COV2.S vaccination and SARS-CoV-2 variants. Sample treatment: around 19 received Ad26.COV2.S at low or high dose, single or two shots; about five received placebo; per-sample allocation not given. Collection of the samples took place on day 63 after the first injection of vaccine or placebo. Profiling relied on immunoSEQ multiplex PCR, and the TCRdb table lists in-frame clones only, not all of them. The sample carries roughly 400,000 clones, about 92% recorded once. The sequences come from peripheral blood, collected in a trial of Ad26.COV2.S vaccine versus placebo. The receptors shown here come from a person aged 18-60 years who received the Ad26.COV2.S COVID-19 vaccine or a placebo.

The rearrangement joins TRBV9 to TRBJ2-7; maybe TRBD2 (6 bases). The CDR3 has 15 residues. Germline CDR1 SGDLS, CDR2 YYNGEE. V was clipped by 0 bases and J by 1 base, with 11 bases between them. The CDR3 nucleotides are TGTGCCAGCAGCGTAGGGATTAGCGGTTCCTACGAGCAGTACTTC. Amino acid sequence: CASSVGISGSYEQYF.

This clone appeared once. The CDR3 loop reads CASSATGPSYEQYF. CDR3 nucleotide sequence: TGTGCCAGCAGTGCGACAGGGCCTTCCTACGAGCAGTACTTC. The gene calls are TRBV28 and TRBJ2-7; 7 nucleotides line up with TRBD1. CDR1 MDHEN and CDR2 SYDVKM come from the germline V gene. V lost 5 bases to trimming and J lost 1 base; unmatched junction nucleotides: 5. The length of the CDR3 is 14 residues.

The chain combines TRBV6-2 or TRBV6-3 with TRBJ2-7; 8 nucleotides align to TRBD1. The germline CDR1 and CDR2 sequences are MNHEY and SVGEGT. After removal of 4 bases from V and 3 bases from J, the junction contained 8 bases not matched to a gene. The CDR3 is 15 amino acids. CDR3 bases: TGTGCCAGCAGTTCCACCGGGACAGGAAACTACGAGCAGTACTTC. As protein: CASSSTGTGNYEQYF.

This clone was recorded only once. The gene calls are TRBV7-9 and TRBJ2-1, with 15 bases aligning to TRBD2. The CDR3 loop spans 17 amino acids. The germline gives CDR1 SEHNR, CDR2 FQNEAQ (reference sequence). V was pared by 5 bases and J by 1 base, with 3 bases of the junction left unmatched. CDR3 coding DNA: TGTGCCAGCAGCACCGGACTAGCGGGAGGGTCCTACAATGAGCAGTTCTTC. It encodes CASSTGLAGGSYNEQFF.

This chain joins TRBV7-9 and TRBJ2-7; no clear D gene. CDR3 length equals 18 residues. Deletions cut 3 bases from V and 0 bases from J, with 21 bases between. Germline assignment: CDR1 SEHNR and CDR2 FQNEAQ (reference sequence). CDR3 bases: TGTGCCAGCAGCTTTTTCCCACAACGGTTCTCAAGCTCCTACGAGCAGTACTTC. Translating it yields CASSFFPQRFSSSYEQYF.